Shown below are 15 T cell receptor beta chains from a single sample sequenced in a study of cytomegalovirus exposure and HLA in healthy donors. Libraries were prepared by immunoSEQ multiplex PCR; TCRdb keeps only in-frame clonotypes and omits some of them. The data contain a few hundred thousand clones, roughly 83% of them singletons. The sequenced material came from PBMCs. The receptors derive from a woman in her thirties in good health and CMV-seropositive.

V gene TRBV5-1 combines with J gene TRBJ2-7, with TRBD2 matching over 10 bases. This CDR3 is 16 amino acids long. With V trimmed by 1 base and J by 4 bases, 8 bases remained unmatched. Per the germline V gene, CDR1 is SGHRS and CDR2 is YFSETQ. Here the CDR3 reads CASSLYGLAGDYEQYF. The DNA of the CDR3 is TGCGCCAGCAGCTTGTACGGGCTAGCGGGAGATTACGAGCAGTACTTC.

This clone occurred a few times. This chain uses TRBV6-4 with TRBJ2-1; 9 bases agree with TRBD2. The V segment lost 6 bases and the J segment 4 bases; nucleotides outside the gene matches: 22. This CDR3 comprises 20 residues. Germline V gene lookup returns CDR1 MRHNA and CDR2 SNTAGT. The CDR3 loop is CASSLGPGLALTKSYNEQFF. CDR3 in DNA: TGTGCCAGCAGCTTGGGACCGGGACTAGCACTTACAAAGTCATACAATGAGCAGTTCTTC.

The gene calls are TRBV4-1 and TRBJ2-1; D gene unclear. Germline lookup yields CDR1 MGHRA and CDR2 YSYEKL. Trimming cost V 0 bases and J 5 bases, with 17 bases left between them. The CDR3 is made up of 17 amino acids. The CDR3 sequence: CASSQDLRWAQDNEQFF. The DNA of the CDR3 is TGCGCCAGCAGCCAAGATCTTAGGTGGGCGCAGGACAATGAGCAGTTCTTC.

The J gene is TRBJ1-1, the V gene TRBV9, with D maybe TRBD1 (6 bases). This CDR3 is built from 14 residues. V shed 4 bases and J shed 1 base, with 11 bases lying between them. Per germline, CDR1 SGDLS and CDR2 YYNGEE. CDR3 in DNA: TGTGCCAGCAGCCTAGGGGGTCGGAACACTGAAGCTTTCTTT. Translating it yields CASSLGGRNTEAFF.

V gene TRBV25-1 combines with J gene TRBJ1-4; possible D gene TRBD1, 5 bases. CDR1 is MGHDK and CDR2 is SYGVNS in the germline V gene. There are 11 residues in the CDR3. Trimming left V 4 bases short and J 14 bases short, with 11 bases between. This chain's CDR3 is CASSVGDELFF. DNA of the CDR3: TGTGCCAGCAGTGTAGGGGACGAGCTGTTTTTT.

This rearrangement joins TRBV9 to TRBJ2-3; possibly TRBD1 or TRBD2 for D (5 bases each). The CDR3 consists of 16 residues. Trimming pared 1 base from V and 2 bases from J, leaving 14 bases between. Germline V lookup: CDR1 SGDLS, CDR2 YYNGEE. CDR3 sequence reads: CASSVYPGPDTDTQYF. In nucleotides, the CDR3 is TGTGCCAGCAGCGTATATCCGGGACCAGACACAGATACGCAGTATTTT.

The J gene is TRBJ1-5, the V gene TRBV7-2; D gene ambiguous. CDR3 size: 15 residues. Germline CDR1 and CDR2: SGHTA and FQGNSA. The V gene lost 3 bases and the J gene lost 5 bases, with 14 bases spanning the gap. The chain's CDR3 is CASSFDGHPDQPQHF. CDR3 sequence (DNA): TGTGCCAGCAGCTTCGACGGTCATCCCGATCAGCCCCAGCATTTT. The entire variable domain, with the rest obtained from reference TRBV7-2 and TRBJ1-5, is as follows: GAGVSQSPSNKVTEKGKDVELRCDPISGHTALYWYRQSLGQGLEFLIYFQGNSAPDKSGLPSDRFSAERTGGSVSTLTIQRTQQEDSAVYLCASSFDGHPDQPQHFGDGTRLSIL.

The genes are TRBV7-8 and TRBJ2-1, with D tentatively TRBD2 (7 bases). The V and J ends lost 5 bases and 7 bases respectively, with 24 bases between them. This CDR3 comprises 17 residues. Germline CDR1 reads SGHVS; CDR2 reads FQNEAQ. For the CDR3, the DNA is TGTGCCAGCAGCAAATCGGCGGGGGCAGGATGGGGGAATGAGCAGTTCTTC. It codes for CASSKSAGAGWGNEQFF.

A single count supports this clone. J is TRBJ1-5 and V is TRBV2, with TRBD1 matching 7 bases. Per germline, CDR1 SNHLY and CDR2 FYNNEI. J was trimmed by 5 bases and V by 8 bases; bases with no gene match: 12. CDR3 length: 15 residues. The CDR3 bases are TGTGCCAGCTCACGAACGGGACAGAAGCATCAGCCCCAGCATTTT. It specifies CASSRTGQKHQPQHF.

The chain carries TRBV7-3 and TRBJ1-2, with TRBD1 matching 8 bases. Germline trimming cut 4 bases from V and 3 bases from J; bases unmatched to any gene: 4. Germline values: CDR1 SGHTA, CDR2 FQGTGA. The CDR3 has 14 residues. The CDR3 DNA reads TGTGCCAGCAGCTCAGGACAGGGCGACTATGGCTACACCTTC. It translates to CASSSGQGDYGYTF. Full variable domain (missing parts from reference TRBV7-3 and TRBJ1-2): GAGVSQTPSNKVTEKGKYVELRCDPISGHTALYWYRQSLGQGPEFLIYFQGTGAADDSGLPNDRFFAVRPEGSVSTLKIQRTERGDSAVYLCASSSGQGDYGYTFGSGTRLTVV.

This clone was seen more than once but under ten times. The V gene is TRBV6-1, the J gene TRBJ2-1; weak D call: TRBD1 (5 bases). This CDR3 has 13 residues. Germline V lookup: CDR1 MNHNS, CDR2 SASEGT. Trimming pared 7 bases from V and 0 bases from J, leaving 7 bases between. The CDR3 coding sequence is TGTGCCAGCACGGACAACTCCTACAATGAGCAGTTCTTC. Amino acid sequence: CASTDNSYNEQFF.

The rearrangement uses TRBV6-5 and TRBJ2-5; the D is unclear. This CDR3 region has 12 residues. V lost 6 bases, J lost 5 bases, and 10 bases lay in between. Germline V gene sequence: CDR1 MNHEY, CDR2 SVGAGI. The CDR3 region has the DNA TGTGCCAGCAGCTCCCCTGGGGAGACCCAGTACTTC. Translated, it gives CASSSPGETQYF.

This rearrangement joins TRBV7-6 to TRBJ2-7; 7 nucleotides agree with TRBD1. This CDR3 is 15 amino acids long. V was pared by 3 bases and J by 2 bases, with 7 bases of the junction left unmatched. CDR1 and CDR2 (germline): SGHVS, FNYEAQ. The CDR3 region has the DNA TGTGCCAGCAGCTTGGGAGCCGGGACAGCCTACGAGCAGTACTTC. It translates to CASSLGAGTAYEQYF.

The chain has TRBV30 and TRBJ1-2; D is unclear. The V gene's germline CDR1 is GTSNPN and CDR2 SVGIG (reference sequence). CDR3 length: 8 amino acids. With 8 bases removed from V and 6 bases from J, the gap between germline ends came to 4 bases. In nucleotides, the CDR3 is TGTGCCGCGAATGGCTACACCTTC. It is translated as CAANGYTF.

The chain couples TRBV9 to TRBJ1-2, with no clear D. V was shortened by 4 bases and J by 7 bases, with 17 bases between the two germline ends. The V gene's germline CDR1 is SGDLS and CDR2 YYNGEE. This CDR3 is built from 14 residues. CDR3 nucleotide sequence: TGTGCCAGCAGCCCCAGTGGGCAGGCCTTTGGCTACACCTTC. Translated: CASSPSGQAFGYTF.